Presented here are 7 T cell receptor beta chains from one specimen sequenced in a study of blood T cells in healthy people across ages (dated by TCRdb to about 2015). The library was obtained by 5' RACE. For sequencing, an Illumina HiSeq 2500 was employed. A second PCR of roughly 6 to 12 cycles was run with a J-beta primer mix and a sample-barcoded 5' primer. The public reads were reanalyzed by TCRdb: fastp trimming at Q25, MiXCR alignment, in-frame beta chains only. Entries are consolidated by CDR3 protein sequence, retaining the most common genes and DNA. The sample has approximately 800,000 distinct CDR3 sequences on record, 30% to 45% of them singletons. The ten largest make up 13% of the sample. Input material: blood. All receptors derive from a young man in good health.

This clonotype was seen only a few times. V is TRBV4-2 and J is TRBJ2-3; perhaps D is TRBD1 or TRBD2 (5 bases each). This CDR3 is built from 16 residues. Trimming cost V 1 base and J 3 bases, with 14 bases left between them. The V gene's germline CDR1 is LGHNA and CDR2 YNFKEQ. CDR3 in amino acids: CASSQATGPGTDTQYF. The DNA for the CDR3 is TGTGCCAGCAGCCAAGCCACAGGACCGGGGACAGATACGCAGTATTTT.

This clonotype showed up many times. The CDR3 reads CAISESQGRGYGYTF. The CDR3, as DNA: TGTGCCATCAGTGAGTCACAGGGTCGAGGCTATGGCTACACCTTC. V and J are TRBV10-3 and TRBJ1-2; possible D gene TRBD1, 6 bases. With 0 bases removed from V and 4 bases from J, the gap between germline ends came to 12 bases. The CDR3 length is 15 residues. Germline V gene sequence: CDR1 ENHRY, CDR2 SYGVKD.

The chain uses TRBV20-1 and TRBJ2-5, with D possibly being TRBD1 (6 bases). Germline CDR1 is DFQATT and CDR2 is SNEGSKA (reference sequence). The CDR3 runs 14 residues. V shed 7 bases and J shed 5 bases, with 20 bases lying between them. The CDR3 reads CSVPETGLRETQYF. In DNA, the CDR3 is TGCAGTGTCCCTGAAACAGGGTTGAGGGAGACCCAGTACTTC.

This clonotype was seen a handful of times. The genes are TRBV20-1 and TRBJ2-7; TRBD2 agrees at 8 bases. The CDR3 runs 14 residues. The V gene's germline CDR1 is DFQATT and CDR2 SNEGSKA (reference sequence). Trimming removed 1 base from V and 2 bases from J; junction bases left unmatched: 4. The chain's CDR3 is CSARGRGGTYEQYF. The CDR3 region has the DNA TGCAGTGCTAGAGGCCGGGGGGGGACCTACGAGCAGTACTTC.

As concerns this clonotype: A much larger clone lies a single base off, so this may be a read error. The chain is built from TRBV4-3 and TRBJ2-5, with D hard to call. TRBJ2-7 matches the DNA end more closely, so the J call is doubtful. There are 16 residues in the CDR3. Germline CDR1 reads LGHNA; CDR2 reads YSLEER. The chain's CDR3 is CASSQVAARITYEQYF. The CDR3, as DNA: TGCGCCAGCAGCCAAGTCGCGGCTCGGATTACCTACGAGCAGTACTTC.

In the case of this clonotype: A much larger clonotype is one base distant, so this may be a read error. This sequence joins TRBV7-2 and TRBJ2-4; TRBD1 might be the D (5 bases). This CDR3 has 15 residues. Germline assignment: CDR1 SGHTA and CDR2 FQGNSA. CDR3 in amino acids: CASSPDRIAKSIQYF. The DNA of the CDR3 is TGTGCCAGCAGCCCCGACAGAATAGCCAAAAGCATTCAGTACTTC.

This clonotype showed up just a few times. DNA of the CDR3: TGTGCCAGCAGTTTATCTGGGGGCGGGGGTGCTCAGCCCCAGCATTTT. Encoded protein: CASSLSGGGGAQPQHF. The chain employs TRBV27 and TRBJ1-5; TRBD1 is a possible D gene (6 bases). The CDR3 sequence is 16 residues long. Germline V lookup: CDR1 MNHEY, CDR2 SMNVEV (reference sequence). V lost 0 bases to trimming and J lost 6 bases, with 15 bases between them.